The 18 T cell receptor beta chains reported below all come from one sample, sequenced in a study of blood T cells in healthy people across ages. The second PCR ran roughly 6 to 11 cycles with a sample-barcoded 5' primer and J-beta primers. TCRdb ran MiXCR on the 5' RACE reads and lists one entry per CDR3 protein. The table records just over 800,000 distinct CDR3 sequences, around two thirds of them present only once. Sequencing was performed on blood. These receptor sequences come from a man younger than 40 in good health.

The rearrangement links TRBV7-9 to TRBJ1-4; TRBD1 agrees at 7 bases. J lost 4 bases, V lost 6 bases, and 8 bases had no gene match. This CDR3 has 15 residues. Looked up from germline, CDR1 is SEHNR and CDR2 is FQNEAQ (reference sequence). This CDR3 is CASSNGQAVNEKLFF. Written as DNA, the CDR3 is TGTGCCAGCAGTAACGGACAGGCAGTTAATGAAAAACTGTTTTTT.

The V call is TRBV9, the J call TRBJ2-5; maybe TRBD2 (5 bases). The J call may not be correct, given that the DNA end is closer to TRBJ2-7. Germline lookup yields CDR1 SGDLS and CDR2 YYNGEE. CDR3 size: 15 residues. The chain's CDR3 is CASSVEEEVGYEQYF. The CDR3 nucleotides read TGTGCCAGCAGCGTAGAGGAGGAGGTTGGTTACGAGCAGTACTTC.

The J gene is TRBJ2-5, the V gene TRBV7-9; 7 bases line up with TRBD2. This CDR3 is 16 amino acids long. Trimming took 5 bases from V and 5 from J; bases not matched to a gene: 14. Germline CDR1 and CDR2: SEHNR and FQNEAQ (reference sequence). CDR3 in amino acids: CASSLGRGDLKETQYF. CDR3 nucleotides: TGTGCCAGCAGCCTCGGACGGGGGGACTTAAAGGAGACCCAGTACTTC. The full variable domain, its missing parts supplied by reference TRBV7-9 and TRBJ2-5, is DTGVSQNPRHKITKRGQNVTFRCDPISEHNRLYWYRQTLGQGPEFLTYFQNEAQLEKSRLLSDRFSAERPKGSFSTLEIQRTEQGDSAMYLCASSLGRGDLKETQYFGPGTRLLVL.

The V and J genes are TRBV20-1 and TRBJ1-2; tentatively, D is TRBD1 (5 bases). The CDR3 runs 13 residues. Germline V gives CDR1 DFQATT, CDR2 SNEGSKA (reference sequence). Trimming cost V 6 bases and J 2 bases, with 13 bases left between them. DNA of the CDR3: TGCAGTGCCCCGAGAGGGGAGAACTATGGCTACACCTTC. Its translation: CSAPRGENYGYTF.

The chain couples TRBV7-2 to TRBJ2-3, with TRBD1 as a possible D gene (7 bases). In germline, CDR1 is SGHTA, CDR2 FQGNSA. The CDR3 covers 17 residues. Between the trimmed V and J ends, which lost 1 base and 1 base, there was a span of 15 bases. CDR3 DNA: TGTGCCAGCAGCTTAGGTTTCGGAGGGGGCGGCACAGATACGCAGTATTTT. It codes for CASSLGFGGGGTDTQYF.

This clonotype was recorded a few times. V and J are TRBV29-1 and TRBJ2-5; TRBD1 agrees at 8 bases. This CDR3 is built from 13 residues. V gave up 5 bases and J gave up 4 bases; unmatched junction bases: 6. The germline gives CDR1 SQVTM, CDR2 ANQGSEA. CDR3 sequence (DNA): TGCAGCGTTTGGACAGGGCGATCAGAGACCCAGTACTTC. This codes for CSVWTGRSETQYF.

V and J are TRBV28 and TRBJ1-5; no clear D. The CDR3 contains 16 residues. Trimming stripped 1 base from V and 7 bases from J, with 17 bases between. Germline V gene data show CDR1 as MDHEN and CDR2 as SYDVKM. This CDR3 reads CASSLYSPKRGQPQHF. The CDR3 bases are TGTGCCAGCAGTTTATATAGCCCGAAGCGAGGGCAGCCCCAGCATTTT. Variable domain in full (rest from reference TRBV28 and TRBJ1-5): DVKVTQSSRYLVKRTGEKVFLECVQDMDHENMFWYRQDPGLGLRLIYFSYDVKMKEKGDIPEGYSVSREKKERFSLILESASTNQTSMYLCASSLYSPKRGQPQHFGDGTRLSIL.

The chain has TRBV6-6 and TRBJ2-1, with 8 bases that match TRBD1. From germline, CDR1 is MNHNY and CDR2 SVGAGI (reference sequence). V shed 8 bases, J shed 4 bases, and the junction held 7 bases outside the gene matches. The CDR3 runs 14 residues. The CDR3: CASGDRSSYNEQFF. The CDR3, as DNA: TGTGCCAGCGGGGACAGGTCGTCATACAATGAGCAGTTCTTC.

This clonotype appeared a few times. This chain uses TRBV29-1 with TRBJ2-1; D ambiguous. The CDR3 has 12 residues. Germline CDR1 reads SQVTM; CDR2 reads ANQGSEA. The V and J ends lost 5 bases and 9 bases respectively, with 14 bases between them. CDR3 sequence: CSVHRLLFEQFF. DNA for the CDR3: TGCAGCGTTCATCGGCTGCTTTTTGAGCAGTTCTTC.

The chain has TRBV29-1 and TRBJ2-2; 10 bases match TRBD2. Germline values: CDR1 SQVTM, CDR2 ANQGSEA. V trimming: 3 bases; J trimming: 4 bases; junction bases outside the gene matches: 2. This CDR3 contains 14 residues. In DNA, the CDR3 is TGCAGCGTTGATAGCGGGGGGAGCACCGGGGAGCTGTTTTTT. It codes for CSVDSGGSTGELFF.

This chain links TRBV2 with TRBJ2-5; 9 nucleotides agree with TRBD1. The V gene end was trimmed by 1 base and the J gene end by 11 bases; junction bases not matched to a gene: 8. CDR1 and CDR2 (germline): SNHLY, FYNNEI. This CDR3 is built from 14 residues. The CDR3 DNA is TGTGCCAGCAGTGAAGAACAGGGGGCTGGTGAGCAGTACTTC. Amino acid sequence: CASSEEQGAGEQYF.

This clonotype appeared many times. V and J are TRBV28 and TRBJ2-1; D gene unclear. CDR3 length equals 11 residues. Trimming removed 3 bases at V and 8 bases at J, with 5 bases between. Germline V gene data show CDR1 as MDHEN and CDR2 as SYDVKM. The DNA for the CDR3 is TGTGCCAGCAGTTTCTCCGATGAGCAGTTCTTC. Translating gives CASSFSDEQFF.

This clonotype was counted only a few times. V usage is TRBV6-5 and J usage is TRBJ2-7; the D is unclear. Germline-derived CDR1 and CDR2 are MNHEY and SVGAGI. Trimming left V 0 bases short and J 0 bases short, with 6 bases between. The CDR3 is 14 residues long. The CDR3 nucleotides are TGTGCCAGCAGTTACTCGCCGGTCTCCTACGAGCAGTACTTC. Translated, it gives CASSYSPVSYEQYF.

On this clonotype itself: Relative to the germline gene, one junction end is altered; a read error may explain this. The rearrangement joins TRBV6-2 or TRBV6-3 to TRBJ2-5; 7 bases align to TRBD2. The germline CDR1 and CDR2 sequences are MNHEY and SVGEGT. The CDR3 extends over 12 amino acids. The CDR3 DNA reads as TGTGCTAGCAGTAGCGGGTCGGAGACCCAGTACTTC. Translating it yields CASSSGSETQYF.

This clonotype occurred a few times. CDR3: CASSLGHHTDTQYF. The CDR3 nucleotides read TGCGCCAGCAGCTTGGGCCACCACACAGATACGCAGTATTTT. The rearrangement joins TRBV5-1 to TRBJ2-3; no firm D call. The germline V and J ends were trimmed by 0 bases and 2 bases, with 7 bases remaining between them. This CDR3 spans 14 amino acids. Germline CDR1 reads SGHRS; CDR2 reads YFSETQ.

The chain carries TRBV28 and TRBJ2-1, with 16 bases aligning to TRBD2. The J segment lost 7 bases and the V segment lost 6 bases, leaving 15 bases of the junction unmatched. CDR1 is MDHEN and CDR2 is SYDVKM in the germline V gene. This CDR3 spans 19 amino acids. In DNA form, the CDR3 reads TGTGCCAGCAGACGGCCGGGACTAGCGGGGGGGCCCCACGGGAATGAGCAGTTCTTC. Translation: CASRRPGLAGGPHGNEQFF.

The rearrangement joins TRBV18 to TRBJ1-1, with D possibly being TRBD1 (5 bases). V was shortened by 3 bases and J by 3 bases, with 11 bases between the two germline ends. Germline V gives CDR1 KGHSH, CDR2 LQKENI. This CDR3 comprises 14 residues. CDR3 bases: TGTGCCAGCTCACCGCGCCGGGACGACACTGAAGCTTTCTTT. This translates into CASSPRRDDTEAFF.

On this clonotype: It may be a read error: a sequence one base away is much more abundant. This sequence joins TRBV20-1 and TRBJ1-2; 10 positions agree with TRBD1. The CDR3 spans 13 residues. Germline CDR1 DFQATT, CDR2 SNEGSKA (reference sequence). V lost 5 bases to trimming and J lost 12 bases; unmatched junction nucleotides: 12. This chain's CDR3 is CSASAGQGRADTF. The DNA for the CDR3 is TGCAGTGCTTCAGCGGGACAGGGGCGGGCGGACACCTTC.